Shown below are 11 T cell receptor beta chains from a single sample sequenced in a study of T cell responses to AZD1222 COVID-19 vaccine. Using immunoSEQ multiplex PCR, the repertoire was profiled, and TCRdb retains in-frame clones only, with some absent. The sample yields some 83,000 clones, 90% seen once. The material sequenced was peripheral blood, taken on day 0 of AZD1222 vaccination. The source is an adult in good health.

V usage is TRBV7-3 and J usage is TRBJ1-1; D not resolved. Deletions cut 1 base from V and 0 bases from J, with 6 bases between. Germline CDR1 is SGHTA and CDR2 is FQGTGA. The CDR3 totals 14 residues. This CDR3 is CASSLKPVNTEAFF. The CDR3 DNA reads TGTGCCAGCAGCTTAAAGCCCGTGAACACTGAAGCTTTCTTT.

Only a few counts were recorded for this clone. This chain connects TRBV5-1 to TRBJ2-7; 8 nucleotides agree with TRBD1. V was clipped by 2 bases and J by 3 bases; unmatched bases: 4. The length of the CDR3 is 14 residues. Germline V gene data show CDR1 as SGHRS and CDR2 as YFSETQ. As DNA, the CDR3 is TGCGCCAGCAGCTTCCGGGACAGGAACTACGAGCAGTACTTC. Translating gives CASSFRDRNYEQYF.

This clone was detected only once. The chain combines TRBV4-1 with TRBJ2-3; no clear D. The germline V gene encodes CDR1 MGHRA and CDR2 YSYEKL. The CDR3 spans 16 residues. Trimming removed 1 base from V and 4 bases from J, with 15 bases in between. The CDR3 DNA sequence: TGCGCCAGCAGCCAAGCTGGTTTTGAGGCCCCAGATACGCAGTATTTT. As protein: CASSQAGFEAPDTQYF.

The V gene is TRBV5-1, the J gene TRBJ1-4; TRBD1 matches 7 bases. V shed 4 bases, J shed 4 bases, and the junction held 7 bases outside the gene matches. CDR3 size: 15 residues. Germline V gene sequence: CDR1 SGHRS, CDR2 YFSETQ. This CDR3 reads CASSRQTGSNEKLFF. The CDR3 DNA reads TGCGCCAGCAGCCGTCAGACAGGGAGTAATGAAAAACTGTTTTTT.

The CDR3 nucleotides are TGTGCCACCAGTGATTTCAACTGGGGGGCGGGGACAGATACGCAGTATTTT. Translation: CATSDFNWGAGTDTQYF. The rearrangement links TRBV24-1 to TRBJ2-3, with D perhaps TRBD1 or TRBD2 (6 bases each). The germline V gene has CDR1 KGHDR and CDR2 SFDVKD. The CDR3 extends over 17 amino acids. V lost 1 base, J lost 3 bases, and 16 bases lay in between.

This rearrangement joins TRBV4-1 to TRBJ1-1; 10 bases agree with TRBD1. The CDR3 extends over 14 amino acids. J lost 4 bases, V lost 5 bases, and 4 bases had no gene match. Looked up from germline, CDR1 is MGHRA and CDR2 is YSYEKL. The CDR3 nucleotides are TGCGCCAGCAGCTGGACAGGGGGTTCCACTGAAGCTTTCTTT. Amino acid sequence: CASSWTGGSTEAFF.

This clone was picked up one time. This same CDR3 is encoded by further DNA sequences in the sample. The J gene is TRBJ1-5, the V gene TRBV27; D is undetermined. V lost 0 bases and J 0 bases, leaving 0 bases between the germline ends. Germline V gene lookup returns CDR1 MNHEY and CDR2 SMNVEV (reference sequence). CDR3 length: 13 residues. CDR3 bases: TGTGCCAGCAGTTTATCTAGCAATCAGCCCCAGCATTTT. Its protein product is CASSLSSNQPQHF.

The chain is built from TRBV7-8 and TRBJ1-2; the D gene is possibly TRBD1 (5 bases). Germline CDR1 SGHVS, CDR2 FQNEAQ. The CDR3 is made up of 14 amino acids. V shed 3 bases and J shed 4 bases, with 12 bases lying between them. The CDR3 reads CASSFLGAVYGYTF. The DNA of the CDR3 is TGTGCCAGCAGCTTTCTAGGGGCTGTCTATGGCTACACCTTC.

This clone was seen a handful of times. The chain uses TRBV5-1 and TRBJ1-1; 7 nucleotides match TRBD1. CDR3 length: 14 residues. The germline V gene has CDR1 SGHRS and CDR2 YFSETQ. Losses at the gene ends were 1 base for V and 3 bases for J; bases not matched to a gene: 3. As DNA, the CDR3 is TGCGCCAGCAGCTTGTTGGGGACAGACACTGAAGCTTTCTTT. It yields the protein CASSLLGTDTEAFF.

In regard to this clone: The junction shows a germline mismatch at one end, possibly a read error. CDR3 sequence (DNA): TGTGCCAGCAGTAAAGCTGGGACACGCAACACCAATCAGCCCCAGCATTTT. Its translation is CASSKAGTRNTNQPQHF. The chain recombines TRBV6-1 with TRBJ1-5; a possible D gene is TRBD1 (6 bases). CDR1 and CDR2 (germline): MNHNS, SASEGT. The CDR3 runs to 17 residues.

The gene calls are TRBV19 and TRBJ2-3, with TRBD2 matching 10 bases. The V segment lost 8 bases and the J segment 5 bases; nucleotides outside the gene matches: 1. Germline CDR1 LNHDA, CDR2 SQIVND (reference sequence). The CDR3 contains 12 residues. This CDR3 reads CASRLAGDTQYF. The CDR3 DNA follows: TGTGCCAGTCGACTAGCGGGAGATACGCAGTATTTT.